A single sample is the source of the 27 T cell receptor beta chains below, sequenced in a study of CD8 T cells in ankylosing spondylitis. MiXCR, applied by TCRdb to the 5' RACE reads, yields one record per CDR3 protein. The sample lists tens of thousands of distinct CDR3 sequences; about 8.3% were seen once. Regarding the study as a whole: Characteristic, it appeared, of ankylosing spondylitis blood was a TCR beta motif of eight highly homologous variants.

No antigen has been assigned to these receptors. Input material: blood, either unsorted or a sorted T cell fraction (not recorded which). The receptor source for this set is a male donor with ankylosing spondylitis.

This clonotype was seen a few times. The chain links TRBV10-2 to TRBJ2-1, with D maybe TRBD1 (6 bases). Trimming stripped 5 bases from V and 0 bases from J, with 17 bases between. The CDR3 is 17 residues long. Germline CDR1 WSHSY, CDR2 SAAADI. The CDR3 spells CASSRPGTSVSYNEQFF. CDR3 nucleotides: TGCGCCAGCAGTCGTCCCGGGACATCCGTCTCCTACAATGAGCAGTTCTTC.

V gene TRBV6-1 combines with J gene TRBJ2-2, with 10 bases matching TRBD1. CDR1 is MNHNS and CDR2 is SASEGT in the germline V gene. The V and J ends lost 7 bases and 6 bases, in that order; junction bases with no gene match: 8. The CDR3 spans 15 residues. The CDR3 DNA reads as TGTGCCAGCACCGAAAGACAGGGGGCGGCCGGGGAGCTGTTTTTT. This sequence encodes CASTERQGAAGELFF.

This clonotype was counted a few times. The chain joins TRBV20-1 to TRBJ2-1; 10 bases map to TRBD2. The germline gives CDR1 DFQATT, CDR2 SNEGSKA (reference sequence). The CDR3 has 18 residues. The trim removed 1 base at V and 8 bases at J, leaving 17 bases unmatched. The CDR3 spells CSARGGGGLAGVVDEQFF. The CDR3 region has the DNA TGCAGTGCTAGAGGTGGAGGTGGCCTAGCGGGAGTAGTTGATGAGCAGTTCTTC.

This clonotype has more than one count but fewer than ten. V usage is TRBV5-6 and J usage is TRBJ2-3, with D possibly matching TRBD1 (6 bases). V was cut by 1 base and J by 4 bases, with 10 bases left in between. CDR1 is SGHDT, CDR2 YYEEEE, per germline. The CDR3 consists of 14 residues. Here the CDR3 DNA reads TGTGCCAGCAGCTTGTGGGACAATCCAGATACGCAGTATTTT. Its protein is CASSLWDNPDTQYF.

This clonotype was recorded at least ten times. The chain combines TRBV11-2 with TRBJ2-3; no firm D call. This CDR3 contains 14 residues. Between the trimmed V and J ends, which lost 5 bases and 3 bases, there was a span of 12 bases. Germline V gene lookup returns CDR1 SGHAT and CDR2 FQNNGV. This CDR3 reads CASSPPAGTDTQYF. CDR3 DNA: TGTGCCAGCAGCCCTCCGGCTGGGACAGATACGCAGTATTTT.

This clonotype was counted at least ten times. V and J are TRBV12-3 or TRBV12-4 and TRBJ2-3; 11 nucleotides align to TRBD2. The CDR3 length is 15 residues. Trimming took 1 base from V and 4 from J; bases not matched to a gene: 1. Written as DNA, the CDR3 is TGTGCCAGCAGTTTAGTAGCGGGAGGGGCAGATACGCAGTATTTT. Amino acid sequence: CASSLVAGGADTQYF.

This clonotype showed up many times. This chain uses TRBV10-2 with TRBJ2-3; 7 bases fit TRBD1. The CDR3 is 17 amino acids. V lost 2 bases to trimming and J lost 2 bases; unmatched junction nucleotides: 10. Germline-derived CDR1 and CDR2 are WSHSY and SAAADI. The CDR3 bases are TGCGCCAGCAGTGAGCTTGGGACAGCGTCCCTCACAGATACGCAGTATTTT. This gives the protein CASSELGTASLTDTQYF.

This clonotype was seen repeatedly, ten times or more. The V call is TRBV4-1, the J call TRBJ1-5, with D perhaps TRBD1 (5 bases). The CDR3 consists of 15 residues. The germline V and J ends were trimmed by 3 bases and 2 bases, with 11 bases remaining between them. The germline V gene has CDR1 MGHRA and CDR2 YSYEKL. The CDR3: CASSQGPFGNQPQHF. In DNA form, the CDR3 reads TGCGCCAGCAGCCAGGGGCCATTTGGCAATCAGCCCCAGCATTTT.

In the case of this clonotype: At one of its ends the junction is not consistent with the germline gene, which may arise from a read error. The rearrangement links TRBV6-5 to TRBJ2-1; TRBD1 is a possible D gene (7 bases). The germline V gene encodes CDR1 MNHEY and CDR2 SVGAGI. CDR3 size: 16 residues. The CDR3 sequence: CVSSYTQGEAYNEQFF. The CDR3, as DNA: TGTGTCAGCAGTTACACTCAGGGGGAGGCCTACAATGAGCAGTTCTTC.

This clonotype was counted many times. The chain carries TRBV14 and TRBJ2-3; 9 bases line up with TRBD2. Germline V gene data show CDR1 as SGHDN and CDR2 as FVKESK. The CDR3 covers 14 residues. Trimming took 1 base from V and 5 from J; bases not matched to a gene: 1. CDR3 DNA: TGTGCCAGCAGCCAAGTAGCGGGGGAAGATACGCAGTATTTT. Amino acids: CASSQVAGEDTQYF.

This chain links TRBV20-1 with TRBJ2-5; D possibly corresponds to TRBD2 (5 bases). Trimming left V 0 bases short and J 4 bases short, with 24 bases between. The CDR3 sequence is 18 residues long. The germline V gene has CDR1 DFQATT and CDR2 SNEGSKA (reference sequence). CDR3 protein: CSARDRSPSGRTGETQYF. As DNA, the CDR3 is TGCAGTGCTAGAGATCGGAGCCCCTCCGGGCGGACTGGAGAGACCCAGTACTTC.

This clonotype was observed at least ten times. This sequence joins TRBV12-3 or TRBV12-4 and TRBJ1-2; D might be TRBD1 (6 bases). The CDR3 consists of 13 residues. Trimming took 8 bases from V and 6 from J, leaving 16 bases between them. CDR3 sequence reads: CASGPGGPHGYTF. In DNA form, the CDR3 reads TGTGCCAGCGGGCCGGGGGGCCCTCATGGCTACACCTTC.

J is TRBJ2-7 and V is TRBV6-1, with 7 bases that match TRBD2. V shed 0 bases, J shed 5 bases, and the junction held 16 bases outside the gene matches. Germline V gives CDR1 MNHNS, CDR2 SASEGT. The CDR3 is made up of 18 amino acids. CDR3 nucleotides: TGTGCCAGCAGTGAAGCGCAGCGGGGATCATATCCTGGCGACGAGCAGTACGTC. Residues: CASSEAQRGSYPGDEQYV.

This clonotype was picked up a small number of times. The rearrangement links TRBV5-5 to TRBJ2-1; D assignment may be TRBD1 or TRBD2 (5 bases each). Germline V gene lookup returns CDR1 SGHKS and CDR2 YYEKEE (reference sequence). Trimming stripped 4 bases from V and 2 bases from J, with 16 bases between. The CDR3 runs to 16 residues. The CDR3: CASSPVGQGAYNEQFF. Written as DNA, the CDR3 is TGTGCCAGCAGCCCGGTGGGCCAGGGAGCCTACAATGAGCAGTTCTTC.

V gene TRBV21-1 combines with J gene TRBJ2-1. TRBV21-1 is termed a pseudogene. There are 16 residues in the CDR3. Written as DNA, the CDR3 is TGTGCCAGCAGAATGGTCCAGCGGAGTGCCTACAATGAGCAGTTCTTC. Translated, it gives CASRMVQRSAYNEQFF.

This clonotype was found many times. The chain employs TRBV4-2 and TRBJ2-7; no firm D call. V was clipped by 5 bases and J by 0 bases, with 8 bases between them. The germline gives CDR1 LGHNA, CDR2 YNFKEQ. This CDR3 has 13 amino acids. The chain's CDR3 is CASSIDGSYEQYF. The CDR3 bases are TGTGCCAGCAGCATAGACGGCTCCTACGAGCAGTACTTC.

The rearrangement links TRBV20-1 to TRBJ2-2; tentatively, D is TRBD2 (6 bases). Trimming shortened V by 6 bases and J by 8 bases, and 16 bases separated the two germline ends. CDR1 is DFQATT, CDR2 SNEGSKA, per germline (reference sequence). The CDR3 contains 13 residues. For the CDR3, the DNA is TGCAGTGCCCCCGGGGAGGCGACAGGGGAGCTGTTTTTT. It yields the protein CSAPGEATGELFF.

This clonotype was seen ten or more times. This chain links TRBV2 with TRBJ2-1; 9 bases align to TRBD2. The germline V gene encodes CDR1 SNHLY and CDR2 FYNNEI. This CDR3 region has 13 residues. The CDR3 sequence is CAPWREGYNEQFF. The CDR3, as DNA: TGTGCTCCGTGGCGGGAGGGGTACAATGAGCAGTTCTTC. The full variable domain, with the rest looked up from reference TRBV2 and TRBJ2-1, is EPEVTQTPSHQVTQMGQEVILRCVPISNHLYFYWYRQILGQKVEFLVSFYNNEISEKSEIFDDQFSVERPDGSNFTLKIRSTKLEDSAMYFCAPWREGYNEQFFGPGTRLTVL.

This clonotype was counted between two and nine times. The chain is built from TRBV24-1 and TRBJ2-2; perhaps TRBD1 as D (5 bases). The CDR3 covers 14 residues. Germline V lookup: CDR1 KGHDR, CDR2 SFDVKD. V gave up 7 bases and J gave up 2 bases, with 10 bases separating them. CDR3 protein: CATRDTFNTGELFF. The CDR3 DNA reads TGTGCCACCAGGGACACTTTTAACACCGGGGAGCTGTTTTTT.

This chain links TRBV11-2 with TRBJ1-2, with D possibly being TRBD1 (6 bases). Germline assignment: CDR1 SGHAT and CDR2 FQNNGV. CDR3 length equals 13 residues. V was pared by 8 bases and J by 2 bases, with 12 bases between. Written as DNA, the CDR3 is TGTGCCAGCGGGCAGGGACAAAACTATGGCTACACCTTC. Protein product: CASGQGQNYGYTF.

In its sample, this clonotype was seen a few times. DNA for the CDR3: TGTGCCAGCAGTGAAATAGGGTCGAACAATCAGCCCCAGCATTTT. This encodes CASSEIGSNNQPQHF. The rearrangement links TRBV2 to TRBJ1-5; no definite D call. CDR3 length equals 15 residues. V lost 2 bases and J lost 3, with 11 bases in between. The germline V gene encodes CDR1 SNHLY and CDR2 FYNNEI.

This clonotype was detected a few times. V is TRBV4-2 and J is TRBJ1-1; unclear D gene. Germline loops: CDR1 LGHNA, CDR2 YNFKEQ. Trimming removed 4 bases at V and 2 bases at J, with 8 bases between. The CDR3 length is 13 residues. The CDR3 region has the DNA TGTGCCAGCAGCCCAAGCTCAAACACTGAAGCTTTCTTT. Its protein product is CASSPSSNTEAFF.

This clonotype occurred a few times. The rearrangement joins TRBV7-9 to TRBJ2-3, with D perhaps being TRBD1 or TRBD2 (5 bases each). Germline CDR1 reads SEHNR; CDR2 reads FQNEAQ (reference sequence). V lost 5 bases and J 0 bases, leaving 15 bases between the germline ends. The CDR3 loop spans 16 amino acids. In DNA form, the CDR3 reads TGTGCCAGCAGCCCTTCGGACGGGGCTAGCACAGATACGCAGTATTTT. Amino acids: CASSPSDGASTDTQYF.

The chain combines TRBV27 with TRBJ1-6; TRBD1 agrees at 9 bases. In germline, CDR1 is MNHEY, CDR2 SMNVEV (reference sequence). The CDR3 has 17 residues. Losses at the gene ends were 1 base for V and 9 bases for J; bases not matched to a gene: 10. In nucleotides, the CDR3 is TGTGCCAGCAGTTTATTTACGACCGACAGGGGGGGTTCACCCCTCCACTTT. Amino acid sequence: CASSLFTTDRGGSPLHF.

To note about this clonotype: A read error may account for a junction end that differs from germline. This chain connects TRBV30 to TRBJ2-7, with 9 positions matching TRBD1. The CDR3 is 14 amino acids. Germline V CDR1 and CDR2: GTSNPN, SVGIG (reference sequence). The CDR3 nucleotides are TGTGCCCGGAGTGTTGGGACAGGGCTGTACGAGCAGTACTTC. It encodes CARSVGTGLYEQYF.

The gene calls are TRBV19 and TRBJ2-1, with D maybe TRBD2 (6 bases). The CDR3 is made up of 14 amino acids. From germline, CDR1 is LNHDA and CDR2 SQIVND (reference sequence). V gave up 2 bases and J gave up 7 bases, with 12 bases separating them. CDR3 in DNA: TGTGCCAGTAGTATATGGGGCGCGGGGAATGAGCAGTTCTTC. The encoded protein is CASSIWGAGNEQFF.

This clonotype was observed many times. The gene calls are TRBV5-1 and TRBJ2-1; 12 nucleotides match TRBD2. The CDR3 runs 14 residues. The trim removed 5 bases at V and 5 bases at J, leaving 2 bases unmatched. Germline CDR1 SGHRS, CDR2 YFSETQ. CDR3 in DNA: TGCGCCAGCAGACGGACTAGCGGGGACAATGAGCAGTTCTTC. It codes for CASRRTSGDNEQFF.